What follows describes a single T cell receptor (beta chain). Its antigen is not known. The sample belongs to a study of T cells in localized non-small cell lung cancer. Study-wide findings and caveats: Appearance in adjacent lung was seen for a median approximately 60 of the top 100 tumor clones. Uninvolved neighboring lung showed the greatest T cell clonality, exceeding tumor. A single tumor region was sequenced, leaving heterogeneity possible.

Clones were sequenced by immunoSEQ multiplex PCR, and TCRdb holds only the in-frame ones, with some missing. The sample has over 9,500 clones; just under 30% are singletons. The V end was cut by 0 bases, the J end by 1 base, with 10 bases between. The CDR3 is made up of 15 amino acids. CDR1 SGDLS and CDR2 YYNGEE come from the germline V gene. The gene calls are TRBV9 and TRBJ1-1; D call uncertain. This material consisted of lung tumor tissue, taken before any cancer treatment. This receptor was obtained from a man aged 35-69 years with stage I lung adenocarcinoma. The CDR3 reads CASSVAGHGNTEAFF. CDR3 coding DNA: TGTGCCAGCAGCGTAGCGGGTCATGGGAACACTGAAGCTTTCTTT.